These 10 T cell receptor beta chains were sequenced from one sample in a study of T cell responses to AZD1222 COVID-19 vaccine. The protocol was immunoSEQ multiplex PCR, while the TCRdb copy is restricted to in-frame clones and leaves out a portion. The table records roughly 49,000 clones, approximately 86% of them present only once. The specimen was peripheral blood, collected 28 days after the second AZD1222 dose. The receptors originated from an adult who received the AZD1222 COVID-19 vaccine.

The chain has TRBV7-8 and TRBJ2-1; 7 bases map to TRBD2. Germline V gene sequence: CDR1 SGHVS, CDR2 FQNEAQ. V dropped 7 bases and J dropped 0; count of bases not matched to a gene: 6. CDR3 length equals 15 residues. The CDR3 DNA reads TGTGCCAGCACCTTGCGGGAGCACTCCTACAATGAGCAGTTCTTC. It is translated as CASTLREHSYNEQFF.

This chain uses TRBV9 with TRBJ2-7; maybe TRBD2 (7 bases). V dropped 0 bases and J dropped 6 bases, with 10 bases sitting between them. The germline V gene encodes CDR1 SGDLS and CDR2 YYNGEE. The CDR3 covers 13 residues. The CDR3 DNA reads as TGTGCCAGCAGCGTAGGGGGGGGGCCCGAGCAGTACTTC. Amino acid sequence: CASSVGGGPEQYF.

Of note for this clone: One end of the junction is discordant with germline, which a read error may explain. The J gene is TRBJ2-1, the V gene TRBV24-1; 7 positions agree with TRBD2. This CDR3 contains 15 residues. The germline V gene encodes CDR1 KGHDR and CDR2 SFDVKD. This CDR3 reads CAASAVAGVHNEQFF. In DNA form, the CDR3 reads TGTGCCGCCAGTGCGGTTGCGGGAGTACACAATGAGCAGTTCTTC.

The rearrangement joins TRBV7-2 to TRBJ1-2; no clear D gene. Germline V CDR1 and CDR2: SGHTA, FQGNSA. Trimming pared 1 base from V and 4 bases from J, leaving 10 bases between. This CDR3 is built from 14 residues. DNA of the CDR3: TGTGCCAGCAGCTTAGACGGTAACCCCTATGGCTACACCTTC. Protein product: CASSLDGNPYGYTF. The full variable domain, its missing parts supplied by reference TRBV7-2 and TRBJ1-2, is GAGVSQSPSNKVTEKGKDVELRCDPISGHTALYWYRQSLGQGLEFLIYFQGNSAPDKSGLPSDRFSAERTGGSVSTLTIQRTQQEDSAVYLCASSLDGNPYGYTFGSGTRLTVV.

The gene calls are TRBV5-4 and TRBJ2-7; no firm D call. V was pared by 4 bases and J by 7 bases, with 15 bases between. Germline CDR1 is SGHNT and CDR2 is YYREEE (reference sequence). The CDR3 runs to 13 residues. The CDR3 nucleotides are TGTGCCAGCAGCCCCCGGACGGTCGCAGAGCAGTACTTC. It encodes CASSPRTVAEQYF.

This chain links TRBV7-8 with TRBJ2-2; D possibly corresponds to TRBD1 (6 bases). The ends were cut back, 5 bases at V and 0 bases at J, with 10 bases in the middle. This CDR3 is built from 15 residues. Germline-derived CDR1 and CDR2 are SGHVS and FQNEAQ. The CDR3 loop is CASSPRGSNTGELFF. Here the CDR3 DNA reads TGTGCCAGCAGCCCCAGGGGATCGAACACCGGGGAGCTGTTTTTT. The full variable domain, completed using reference TRBV7-8 and TRBJ2-2, is GAGVSQSPRYKVAKRGQDVALRCDPISGHVSLFWYQQALGQGPEFLTYFQNEAQLDKSGLPSDRFFAERPEGSVSTLKIQRTQQEDSAVYLCASSPRGSNTGELFFGEGSRLTVL.

About this clone: Its ends do not fully match the called genes, so a read error is possible. CDR3 in amino acids: CASSWTSGRTSF. The CDR3 nucleotides are TGTGCCAGCAGTTGGACTAGCGGGAGAACCTCTTTC. The chain couples TRBV6-2 or TRBV6-3 to TRBJ2-7; 13 bases are a match to TRBD2. CDR3 size: 12 residues. Germline V gene data show CDR1 as MNHEY and CDR2 as SVGEGT.

V usage is TRBV29-1 and J usage is TRBJ2-7; 14 bases are shared with TRBD2. Germline CDR1 reads SQVTM; CDR2 reads ANQGSEA. This CDR3 is 15 amino acids long. The V segment lost 4 bases and the J segment 0 bases; nucleotides outside the gene matches: 2. As DNA, the CDR3 is TGCAGCGTTGTCGGACTAGCGGGAGGCTCCTACGAGCAGTACTTC. Residues: CSVVGLAGGSYEQYF.

The V call is TRBV19, the J call TRBJ1-5, with 9 bases that match TRBD1. V lost 1 base, J lost 4 bases, and 2 bases stayed unmatched. Germline CDR1 is LNHDA and CDR2 is SQIVND (reference sequence). The CDR3 is made up of 15 amino acids. The CDR3 coding sequence is TGTGCCAGTAGTATAGGGGACAGGGAAAATCAGCCCCAGCATTTT. This encodes CASSIGDRENQPQHF.

J is TRBJ1-1 and V is TRBV6-6; the D is unclear. The V end was cut by 0 bases, the J end by 3 bases, with 8 bases between. From germline, CDR1 is MNHNY and CDR2 SVGAGI (reference sequence). The CDR3 extends over 14 amino acids. The CDR3 spells CASSYSIAYTEAFF. The CDR3 coding sequence is TGTGCCAGCAGTTACTCGATCGCCTACACTGAAGCTTTCTTT.